This TCR beta chain was recorded in a study of Tregs in tolerant kidney transplant recipients. Whole-study results and caveats: Nucleotide sequences could not be compared across some patients' samples due to primer changes.

The assay was immunoSEQ multiplex PCR, and TCRdb's table has in-frame clones only and misses some. This sample's table has 23,000 or so clones. Related graft donors supplied nonmyeloablative bone marrow transplants, and mixed chimerism was transient. Details on this clone: What it recognizes is unknown.

This clonotype was obtained from a human patient who received a combined kidney and bone marrow transplant. The T cells may partly be graft donor cells. The input for sequencing was CD4+ T cells from blood (PBMCs), taken 6 months after the transplant.

The CDR3 protein is CAGAGGFNEKLFF. The DNA read from the CDR3 is TGTGCCGGGGCCGGCGGTTTTAATGAAAAA. The chain has TRBV2 and TRBJ1-4, with a possible D match to TRBD1 (5 bases). The read terminates 3 residues ahead of where the CDR3 ends, so the germline J gene completes it. This CDR3 region has 13 residues. Trimming removed 11 bases at V and 4 bases at J, with 14 bases between. The germline V gene encodes CDR1 SNHLY and CDR2 FYNNEI. Combining the CDR3 with reference TRBV2 and TRBJ1-4 gives the whole variable domain EPEVTQTPSHQVTQMGQEVILRCVPISNHLYFYWYRQILGQKVEFLVSFYNNEISEKSEIFDDQFSVERPDGSNFTLKIRSTKLEDSAMYFCAGAGGFNEKLFFGSGTQLSVL.